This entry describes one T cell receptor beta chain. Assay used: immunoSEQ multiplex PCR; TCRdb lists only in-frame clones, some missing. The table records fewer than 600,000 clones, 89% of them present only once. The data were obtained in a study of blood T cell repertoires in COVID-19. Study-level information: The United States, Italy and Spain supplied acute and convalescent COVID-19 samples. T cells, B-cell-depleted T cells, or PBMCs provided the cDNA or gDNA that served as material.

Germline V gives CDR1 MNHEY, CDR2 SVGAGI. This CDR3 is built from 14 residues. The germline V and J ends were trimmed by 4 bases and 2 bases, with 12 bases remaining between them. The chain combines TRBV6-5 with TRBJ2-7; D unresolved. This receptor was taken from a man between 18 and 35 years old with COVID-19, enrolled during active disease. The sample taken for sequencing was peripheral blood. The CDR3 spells CASSLVGRTYEQYF. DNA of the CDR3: TGTGCCAGCAGTTTGGTGGGCCGCACCTACGAGCAGTACTTC.